Here is one TCR beta chain with its context. Its antigen target is currently unknown. No qualities accompany the bases; no much larger clone lies one base away. The germline V and J ends show losses of 7 bases and 7 bases respectively, and no gene match explains 8 bases of the junction. The germline V gene specifies SNHLY as CDR1 and FYNNEI as CDR2. The CDR3 numbers 14 residues from cysteine through phenylalanine. The entry retains the CDR3 DNA only, 42 bases that are in frame from base 1. The immunoSEQ Assay, a bias-controlled multiplex PCR, was used to amplify TCRbeta CDR3 regions from genomic DNA. The source study handled its data this way. The number of nucleated cells in each sample was estimated by amplification of reference gene primers within the assay. To quantify the absolute abundance of each unique TCRbeta CDR3 rearrangement, sequence reads were collapsed and filtered. Productive Simpson clonality was computed per sample as the square root of Simpson's diversity index over productive rearrangements. The table comes from immuneACCESS by way of TCRdb, which keeps in-frame sequences with V and J called. Part of the clones is missing from these tables; in studies checked, under half for an unresolved V gene and the rest for unknown reasons. V and J calls and clone size are as listed in that table; D and trimming were resolved from the DNA. This sample is represented by 90,000 to 150,000 clones; approximately 80% of them were singletons. Of the sample, almost 4% is held by the ten largest clones.

These data originate in a study of blood T cell repertoires in COVID-19 (dated by TCRdb to about 2020). About the full investigation: Samples from collaborators originated in the United States, Italy and Spain and spanned both the acute and convalescent phases of COVID-19. The material from the prospective study consisted of cDNA or gDNA derived from T cells, B-cell-depleted T cells, or PBMCs. Subjects who had been exposed to COVID-19, were actively infected with it, or had recovered from it provided the deeply sampled blood TCRbeta repertoires that made up the dataset. The repertoires were made available in a free public database intended to serve as a resource for research on the immune response to SARS-CoV-2. The samples were drawn from two sources: the first 160 participants of the ongoing ImmuneRACE study, and over 950 subjects contributed by 6 global collaborators. Sample metadata almost always included a de-identified subject ID, COVID-19 status, age in years and sex. HLA class I and class II types, where available, came from metadata supplied by the sample provider rather than from assay-based typing.

Whole blood was collected in K2EDTA tubes by collaborating institutions according to the institutions' own protocols. For TCRbeta analysis, collaborators shipped samples in one of three forms: frozen whole blood, isolated PBMCs, or DNA extracted from either of those sample types. What the study reported, not specific to this receptor: Clinical and demographic metadata were provided uncurated, with the amount varying by source and participant.

The chain links TRBV2 with TRBJ2-1, with TRBD1 matching 9 junction bases. The receptor was isolated from a woman older than 75 with acute or convalescent COVID-19. Sequenced material: peripheral blood. The DNA sequence is given as TGTGCCAGCATCCAGGACAGGGGAGGGAATGAGCAGTTCTTC. Its coded protein is CASIQDRGGNEQFF.